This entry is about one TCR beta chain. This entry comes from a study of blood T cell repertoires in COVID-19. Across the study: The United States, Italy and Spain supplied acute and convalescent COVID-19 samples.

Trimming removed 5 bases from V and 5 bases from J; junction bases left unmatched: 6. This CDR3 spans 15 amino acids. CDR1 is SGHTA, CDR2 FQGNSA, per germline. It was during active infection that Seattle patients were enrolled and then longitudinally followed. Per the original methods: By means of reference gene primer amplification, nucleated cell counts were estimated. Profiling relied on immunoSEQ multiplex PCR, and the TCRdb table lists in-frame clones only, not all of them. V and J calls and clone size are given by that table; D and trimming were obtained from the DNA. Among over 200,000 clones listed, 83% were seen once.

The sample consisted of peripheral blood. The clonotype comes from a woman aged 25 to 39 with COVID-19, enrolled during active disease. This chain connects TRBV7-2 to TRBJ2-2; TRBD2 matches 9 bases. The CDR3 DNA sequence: TGTGCCAGCAGCCCCCGCGGGGGGGAGACCGGGGAGCTGTTTTTT. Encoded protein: CASSPRGGETGELFF.